This T cell receptor beta chain was found in a study of regulatory T cells in long-lasting Graves disease. According to the study, TCR beta libraries were built with iRepertoire HTBI primers and CDR3-region Arm-PCR. TCRdb re-called the multiplex PCR reads with MiXCR, one entry per CDR3 protein. The sample includes about 440,000 distinct CDR3 sequences, roughly 17% of them seen just once. This clonotype turned up a few times. Time point defined: newly diagnosed GD, antithyroid drugs for less than 3 months. There was RNA extracted from PBMCs, and the TCR library was made from it. CDR1 MNHEY and CDR2 SVGEGT come from the germline V gene. V was pared by 4 bases and J by 4 bases, with 13 bases between. The CDR3 has 14 residues. These data were also filed under a second study, of T cells in Graves' hyperthyroidism and ophthalmopathy.

V usage is TRBV6-2 or TRBV6-3 and J usage is TRBJ1-2; D not certain. Specimen: peripheral blood mononuclear cells (PBMCs), collected at new diagnosis, from a patient treated with antithyroid drugs. This receptor was obtained from a woman aged 18-30 years with Graves disease. The CDR3 loop reads CASSSWEDGYGYTF. The CDR3 nucleotides are TGTGCCAGCAGTTCCTGGGAGGATGGCTATGGCTACACCTTC.